The subject of this entry is one TCR beta chain. The data were obtained in a study of CD8+CD57+ T cells in acquired aplastic anemia. CDR3 and TCR beta VDJ profiling relied on a genomic DNA template. TCRdb reprocessed the reads with MiXCR, giving one entry per CDR3 protein. In the table there are under 350,000 distinct CDR3 sequences, under 65% of which are singletons. V shed 8 bases and J 10 bases; nucleotides not matched to a gene: 15. CDR3 length: 15 residues. Germline CDR1 is MNHNS and CDR2 is SASEGT. The sequenced patients had an expansion of CD8+CD57+ cells seen by flow cytometry. The chain combines TRBV6-1 with TRBJ2-2; 8 nucleotides match TRBD2. Sequencing input: sorted CD4+, CD8+, or CD8+CD57+ T cells (not recorded which) from PBMCs. The sequence derives from a human donor with aplastic anemia. The CDR3 loop reads CASHLGTSGAEELFF. The CDR3 region has the DNA TGTGCCAGCCACCTGGGGACTAGTGGGGCTGAGGAGCTGTTTTTT.